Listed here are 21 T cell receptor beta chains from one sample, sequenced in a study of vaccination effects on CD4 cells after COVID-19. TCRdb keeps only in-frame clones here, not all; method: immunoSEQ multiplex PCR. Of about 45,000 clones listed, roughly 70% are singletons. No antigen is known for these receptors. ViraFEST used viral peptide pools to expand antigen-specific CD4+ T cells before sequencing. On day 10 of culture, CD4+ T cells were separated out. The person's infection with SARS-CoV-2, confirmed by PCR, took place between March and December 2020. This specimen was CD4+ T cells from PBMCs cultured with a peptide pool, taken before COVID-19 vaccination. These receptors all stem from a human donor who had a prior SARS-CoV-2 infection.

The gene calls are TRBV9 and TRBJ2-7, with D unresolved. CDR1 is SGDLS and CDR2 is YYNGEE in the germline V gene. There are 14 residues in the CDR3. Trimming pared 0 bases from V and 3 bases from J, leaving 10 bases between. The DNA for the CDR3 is TGTGCCAGCAGCGTAGATGTCAGGAGCTACGAGCAGTACTTC. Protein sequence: CASSVDVRSYEQYF.

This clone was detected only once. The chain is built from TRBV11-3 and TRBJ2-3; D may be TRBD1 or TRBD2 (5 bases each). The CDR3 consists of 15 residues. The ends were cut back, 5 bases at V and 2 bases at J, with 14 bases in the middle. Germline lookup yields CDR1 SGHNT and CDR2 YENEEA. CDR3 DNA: TGTGCCAGCAGCCCGGGGCGTTCAGACACAGATACGCAGTATTTT. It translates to CASSPGRSDTDTQYF.

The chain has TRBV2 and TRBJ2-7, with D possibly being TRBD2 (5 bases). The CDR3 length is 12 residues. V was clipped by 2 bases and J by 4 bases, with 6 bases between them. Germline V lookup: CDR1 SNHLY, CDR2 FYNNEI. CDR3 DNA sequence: TGTGCCAGCAGTGAACTAGCATACGAGCAGTACTTC. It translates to CASSELAYEQYF.

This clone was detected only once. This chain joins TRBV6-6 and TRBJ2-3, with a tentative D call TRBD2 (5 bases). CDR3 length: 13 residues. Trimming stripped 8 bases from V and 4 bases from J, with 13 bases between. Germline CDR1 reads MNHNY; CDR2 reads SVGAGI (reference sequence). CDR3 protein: CASSSWESDTQYF. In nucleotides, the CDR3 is TGTGCCAGCTCTTCTTGGGAGTCAGATACGCAGTATTTT.

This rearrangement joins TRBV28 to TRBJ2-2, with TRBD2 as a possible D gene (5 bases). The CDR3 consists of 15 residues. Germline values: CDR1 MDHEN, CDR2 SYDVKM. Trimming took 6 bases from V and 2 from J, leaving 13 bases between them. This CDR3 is CASRESSSNTGELFF. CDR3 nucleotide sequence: TGTGCCAGCAGGGAATCTAGCTCAAACACCGGGGAGCTGTTTTTT.

CDR3 bases: TGTGCCAGCAGTCAGACACTAGCGCAGCAGTACTTC. Residues: CASSQTLAQQYF. This chain uses TRBV6-2 or TRBV6-3 with TRBJ2-7, with 7 positions matching TRBD2. This CDR3 comprises 12 residues. Germline CDR1 is MNHEY and CDR2 is SVGEGT. The ends lost 5 bases at V and 8 bases at J; junction bases unmatched: 6.

This CDR3 reads CSAIDGLDEQYF. CDR3 nucleotide sequence: TGCAGTGCTATTGACGGCCTGGACGAGCAGTACTTC. V is TRBV20-1 and J is TRBJ2-7, with D uncertain. Trimming cost V 4 bases and J 5 bases, with 12 bases left between them. Germline V CDR1 and CDR2: DFQATT, SNEGSKA (reference sequence). The CDR3 is 12 residues long.

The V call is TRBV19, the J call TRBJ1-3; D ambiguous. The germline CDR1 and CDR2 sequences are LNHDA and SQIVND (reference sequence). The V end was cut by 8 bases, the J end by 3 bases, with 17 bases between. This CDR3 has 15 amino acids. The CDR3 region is CASLPPYGSGNTIYF. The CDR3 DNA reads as TGTGCCAGTCTCCCCCCCTACGGGAGTGGAAACACCATATATTTT.

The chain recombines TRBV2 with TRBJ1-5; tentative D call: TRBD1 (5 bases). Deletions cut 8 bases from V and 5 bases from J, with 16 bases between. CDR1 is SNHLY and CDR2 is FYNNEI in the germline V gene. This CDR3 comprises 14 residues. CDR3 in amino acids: CASRYDSPHQPQHF. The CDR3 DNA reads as TGTGCCAGCCGTTACGACAGCCCTCATCAGCCCCAGCATTTT.

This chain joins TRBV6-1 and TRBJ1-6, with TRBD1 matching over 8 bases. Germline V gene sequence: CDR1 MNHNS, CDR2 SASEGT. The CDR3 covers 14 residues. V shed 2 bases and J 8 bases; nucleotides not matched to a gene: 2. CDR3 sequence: CASSETGGYSPLHF. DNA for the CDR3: TGTGCCAGCAGTGAAACAGGGGGGTATTCACCCCTCCACTTT.

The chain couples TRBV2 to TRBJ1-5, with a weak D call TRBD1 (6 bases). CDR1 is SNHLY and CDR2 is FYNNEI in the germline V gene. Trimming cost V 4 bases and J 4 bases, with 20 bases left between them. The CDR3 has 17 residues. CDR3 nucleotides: TGTGCCAGCAGTGGAGGTGTCGGACAGACGCAGAATCAGCCCCAGCATTTT. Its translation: CASSGGVGQTQNQPQHF.

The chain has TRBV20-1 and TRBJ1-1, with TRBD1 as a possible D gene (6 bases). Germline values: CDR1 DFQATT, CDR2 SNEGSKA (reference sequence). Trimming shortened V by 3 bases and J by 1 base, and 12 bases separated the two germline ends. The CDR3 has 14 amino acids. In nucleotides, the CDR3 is TGCAGTGCTAGTCAGGGGTTTAGGAACACTGAAGCTTTCTTT. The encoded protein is CSASQGFRNTEAFF.

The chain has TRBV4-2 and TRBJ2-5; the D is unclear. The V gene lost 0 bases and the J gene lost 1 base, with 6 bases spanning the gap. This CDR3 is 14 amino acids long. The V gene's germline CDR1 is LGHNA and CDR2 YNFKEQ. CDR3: CASSQEPFQETQYF. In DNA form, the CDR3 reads TGTGCCAGCAGCCAAGAACCTTTCCAAGAGACCCAGTACTTC.

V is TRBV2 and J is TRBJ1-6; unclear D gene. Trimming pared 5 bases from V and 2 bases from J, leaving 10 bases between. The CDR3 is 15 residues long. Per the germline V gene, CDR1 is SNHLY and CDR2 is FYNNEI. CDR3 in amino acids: CASSKQITYNSPLHF. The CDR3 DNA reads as TGTGCCAGCAGTAAGCAGATTACCTATAATTCACCCCTCCACTTT.

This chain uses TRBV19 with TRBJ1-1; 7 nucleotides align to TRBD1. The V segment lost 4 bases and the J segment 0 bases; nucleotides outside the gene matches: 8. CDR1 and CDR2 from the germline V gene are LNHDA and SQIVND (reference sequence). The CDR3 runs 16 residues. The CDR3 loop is CASSTTGEVVNTEAFF. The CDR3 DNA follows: TGTGCCAGTAGTACCACAGGGGAGGTGGTGAACACTGAAGCTTTCTTT.

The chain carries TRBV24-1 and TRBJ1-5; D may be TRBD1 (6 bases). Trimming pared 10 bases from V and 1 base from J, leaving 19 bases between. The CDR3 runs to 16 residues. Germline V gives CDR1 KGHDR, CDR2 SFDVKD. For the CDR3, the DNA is TGTGCCACGAAACCGAGGGGGACACTAAGCAATCAGCCCCAGCATTTT. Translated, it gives CATKPRGTLSNQPQHF.

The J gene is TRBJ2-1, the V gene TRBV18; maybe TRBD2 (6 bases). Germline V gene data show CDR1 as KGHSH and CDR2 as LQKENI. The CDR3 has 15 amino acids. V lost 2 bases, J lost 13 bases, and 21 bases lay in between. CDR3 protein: CASSPSSGSTQPQFF. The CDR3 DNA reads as TGTGCCAGCTCACCATCGAGCGGGTCAACCCAGCCCCAGTTCTTC.

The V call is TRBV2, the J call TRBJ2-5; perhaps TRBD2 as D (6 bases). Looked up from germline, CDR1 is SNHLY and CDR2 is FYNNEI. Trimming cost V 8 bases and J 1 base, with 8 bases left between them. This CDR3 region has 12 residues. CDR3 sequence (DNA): TGTGCCAGCGGAGGGATCCAAGAGACCCAGTACTTC. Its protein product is CASGGIQETQYF.

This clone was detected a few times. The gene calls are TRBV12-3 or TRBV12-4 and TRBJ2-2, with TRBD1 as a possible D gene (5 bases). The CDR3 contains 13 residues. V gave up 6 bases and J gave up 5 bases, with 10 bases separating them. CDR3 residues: CASRWTYTGELFF. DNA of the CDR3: TGTGCCAGCAGATGGACATATACCGGGGAGCTGTTTTTT.

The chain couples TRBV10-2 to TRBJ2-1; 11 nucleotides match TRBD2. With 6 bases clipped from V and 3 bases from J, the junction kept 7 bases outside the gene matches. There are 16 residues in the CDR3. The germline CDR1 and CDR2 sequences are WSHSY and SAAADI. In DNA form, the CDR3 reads TGCGCCAGCAGGGGCCTACTAGCGGGAGACTACAATGAGCAGTTCTTC. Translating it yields CASRGLLAGDYNEQFF.

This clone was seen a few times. The CDR3 DNA reads TGCGCCAGCAGCTTGGGAATTGGAACGGCCTATGGCTACACCTTC. Protein sequence: CASSLGIGTAYGYTF. The rearrangement joins TRBV5-1 to TRBJ1-2, with D unclear. V was shortened by 0 bases and J by 4 bases, with 13 bases between the two germline ends. The germline CDR1 and CDR2 sequences are SGHRS and YFSETQ. This CDR3 has 15 residues.